These T cell receptor beta chains were read from a single sample in a study of CD8 T cells in Susac syndrome. MiXCR was run by TCRdb on the immunoSEQ multiplex PCR reads, yielding one entry per CDR3 protein. The sample holds over 100,000 distinct CDR3 sequences, just under 95% seen once. The material sequenced was CD8+ T cells from PBMCs. Receptors were obtained from a human donor with Susac syndrome. The CDR3 runs from the conserved cysteine through the conserved F or W. The order of the fields is D gene, V gene, J gene, clone size, CDR3 DNA, CDR3 protein. D genes are given only for firm matches. Some rows mark clone size as missing; the rest say once, few, many or name a class of expanded clone.

d_gene: -; v_gene: TRBV25-1; j_gene: TRBJ1-6; abundance: -; CDR3nt: TGTGCCAGCAGCGAAAAAAATTCACCCCTCCACTTT; CDR3aa: CASSEKNSPLHF
d_gene: -; v_gene: TRBV29-1; j_gene: TRBJ1-2; abundance: -; CDR3nt: TGCAGTGCTATTACTCAAATGGGTGAGGCCTATGGCTACACCTTC; CDR3aa: CSAITQMGEAYGYTF
d_gene: -; v_gene: TRBV9; j_gene: TRBJ2-1; abundance: -; CDR3nt: TGTGCCAGCAGCGTCCGCGGGGGCATGTACAATGAGCAGTTCTTC; CDR3aa: CASSVRGGMYNEQFF
d_gene: TRBD1; v_gene: TRBV15; j_gene: TRBJ2-7; abundance: -; CDR3nt: TGTGCCACCAGCAGCGGACAGGAGACTTCCTACGAGCAGTACTTC; CDR3aa: CATSSGQETSYEQYF
d_gene: -; v_gene: TRBV5-4; j_gene: TRBJ2-7; abundance: -; CDR3nt: TGTGCCAGCAGCTTGGAGGCAGGGTTCGACGAGCAGTACTTC; CDR3aa: CASSLEAGFDEQYF
d_gene: -; v_gene: TRBV2; j_gene: TRBJ2-2; abundance: -; CDR3nt: TGTGCCAGCAGTGAAGCACCAATCACCGGGGAGCTGTTTTTT; CDR3aa: CASSEAPITGELFF
d_gene: -; v_gene: TRBV29-1; j_gene: TRBJ2-5; abundance: -; CDR3nt: TGCAGCGCCACCCCCAGGACTACAGCCCAAGAGACCCAGTACTTC; CDR3aa: CSATPRTTAQETQYF
d_gene: -; v_gene: TRBV4-1; j_gene: TRBJ1-1; abundance: -; CDR3nt: TGCGCCAGCAGCCGCGTTCAGGGAAGGGATACTGAAGCTTTCTTT; CDR3aa: CASSRVQGRDTEAFF
d_gene: TRBD1; v_gene: TRBV7-2; j_gene: TRBJ1-5; abundance: -; CDR3nt: TGTGCCAGCAGCTTAGACAGGGGGGGTCAGCCCCAGCATTTT; CDR3aa: CASSLDRGGQPQHF
d_gene: -; v_gene: TRBV20-1; j_gene: TRBJ2-1; abundance: -; CDR3nt: TGCAGTGCTAGAGACCCCTCTGGGTCCAATGAGCAGTTCTTC; CDR3aa: CSARDPSGSNEQFF
d_gene: -; v_gene: TRBV6-5; j_gene: TRBJ1-2; abundance: -; CDR3nt: TGTGCCAGCAGTTACGGGGCATTGGGTTGGGGCTACACCTTC; CDR3aa: CASSYGALGWGYTF
d_gene: -; v_gene: TRBV14; j_gene: TRBJ2-7; abundance: once; CDR3nt: TGTGCCAGCAGCCTTGGGCCAGCCCGCTACGAGCAGTACTTC; CDR3aa: CASSLGPARYEQYF
d_gene: -; v_gene: TRBV4-1; j_gene: TRBJ2-5; abundance: -; CDR3nt: TGCGCCAGCAGCCAAGGGCCGGCGGACAGAGAAGAGACCCAGTACTTC; CDR3aa: CASSQGPADREETQYF
d_gene: TRBD1; v_gene: TRBV27; j_gene: TRBJ1-2; abundance: -; CDR3nt: TGTGCCAGCAGTTTATCAATGGGACAGGGGGAGGGCTACACCTTC; CDR3aa: CASSLSMGQGEGYTF
d_gene: -; v_gene: TRBV2; j_gene: TRBJ2-5; abundance: -; CDR3nt: TGTGCCAGCAGTGACGCTAACCAAGAGACCCAGTACTTC; CDR3aa: CASSDANQETQYF
d_gene: -; v_gene: TRBV15; j_gene: TRBJ2-3; abundance: -; CDR3nt: TGTGCCACCAGCAGGGCAGCCGCTAGCACAGATACGCAGTATTTT; CDR3aa: CATSRAAASTDTQYF